The TCR beta chain under discussion was sequenced for a study of blood T cells in healthy people across ages. Study observations and caveats: Naive and antigen-experienced cells were not separated, limiting conclusive comparison. Researchers report that TCR beta diversity correlated strongly with naive T cell percentage.

The second PCR ran about 6 to 11 cycles with a sample-barcoded 5' primer and J-beta primers. Each CDR3 protein gets one entry after TCRdb re-called the 5' RACE reads with MiXCR. The sample includes about 780,000 distinct CDR3 sequences, under 80% of them seen just once. Ten or more counts support this clonotype. Its specificity is not known. Per sample, extraction of total RNA gave at least 6 micrograms in every case. Germline V gives CDR1 SGHTA, CDR2 FQGNSA. V was cut by 5 bases and J by 0 bases, with 11 bases left in between. The CDR3 consists of 15 residues. This chain uses TRBV7-2 with TRBJ2-1; perhaps TRBD2 as D (5 bases). The TCR was taken from a man aged 25 to 40 in good health. Sequencing input: blood. The CDR3 sequence is CASSTSRDSYNEQFF. The CDR3 coding sequence is TGTGCCAGCAGCACGAGCCGGGACTCCTACAATGAGCAGTTCTTC.